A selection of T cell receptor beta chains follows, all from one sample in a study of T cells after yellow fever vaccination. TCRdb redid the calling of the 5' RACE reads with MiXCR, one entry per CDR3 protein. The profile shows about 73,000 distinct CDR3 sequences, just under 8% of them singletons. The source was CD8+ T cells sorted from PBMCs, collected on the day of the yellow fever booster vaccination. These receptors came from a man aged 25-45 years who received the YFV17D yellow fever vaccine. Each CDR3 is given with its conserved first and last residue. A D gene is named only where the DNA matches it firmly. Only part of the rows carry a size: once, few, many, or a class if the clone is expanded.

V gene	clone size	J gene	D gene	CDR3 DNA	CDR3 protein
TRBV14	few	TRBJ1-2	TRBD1	TGTGCCAGCAGTCAATCCGGGACAGGGCCAGCTGGGGACTATGGCTACACCTTC	CASSQSGTGPAGDYGYTF
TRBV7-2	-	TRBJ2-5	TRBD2	TGTGCCAGCAGCTTACGCGGGAGGCCTCAAGAGACCCAGTACTTC	CASSLRGRPQETQYF
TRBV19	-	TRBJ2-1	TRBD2	TGTGCCAGTAGTATAGTCCTAGCGGGAGGGTCTGAGCAGTTCTTC	CASSIVLAGGSEQFF
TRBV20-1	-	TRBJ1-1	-	TGCAGTGCTAACGGAGGAGGGCTGTATACCTCTGAAGCTTTCTTT	CSANGGGLYTSEAFF
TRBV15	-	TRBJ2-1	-	TGTGCCACCAGCAGTGCTTTTGGCCCCTACAATGAGCAGTTCTTC	CATSSAFGPYNEQFF
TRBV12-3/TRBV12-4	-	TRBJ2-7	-	TGTGCCTCCGGGGGGCAGGCCTACGAGCAGTACTTC	CASGGQAYEQYF
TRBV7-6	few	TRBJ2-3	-	TGTGCCAGCAGCTTTAGAGCAAGCACAGATACGCAGTATTTT	CASSFRASTDTQYF
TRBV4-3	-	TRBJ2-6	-	TGCGCCAGCAGCCATGACAGCTCTGGGGCCAACGTCCTGACTTTC	CASSHDSSGANVLTF
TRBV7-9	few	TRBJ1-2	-	TGTGCCAGCGTATGGTTCGCGAACTATGGCTACACCTTC	CASVWFANYGYTF
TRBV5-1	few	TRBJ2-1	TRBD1	TGCGCCAGCAGCTTGGTAGAGGGGGCTAATGAGCAGTTCTTC	CASSLVEGANEQFF
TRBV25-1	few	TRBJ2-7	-	TGTGCCAGCAGTGAATATTATTTGGAGGGGGGCTACGAGCAGTACTTC	CASSEYYLEGGYEQYF
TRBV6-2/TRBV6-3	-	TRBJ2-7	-	TGTGCCAGCCTTAGCAAGGAGCGCGGGGCCTACGAGCAGTACTTC	CASLSKERGAYEQYF
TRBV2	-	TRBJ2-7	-	TGTGCCAGCCGGGACTCCCGGACCGAGCAGTACTTC	CASRDSRTEQYF
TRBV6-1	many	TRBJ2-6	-	TGTGCCAGCAGTGGGGGGGCCAACGTCCTGACTTTC	CASSGGANVLTF
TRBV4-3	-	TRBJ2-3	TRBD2	TGCGCCAGCAGCCAAGTTCTCATCCTAGCGGGAGGGGGAAATACGCAGTATTTT	CASSQVLILAGGGNTQYF
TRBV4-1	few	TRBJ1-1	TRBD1	TGCGCCAGCAGCCAACTAGGGACAGGGTTTACTGAAGCTTTCTTT	CASSQLGTGFTEAFF
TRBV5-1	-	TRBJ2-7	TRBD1	TGCGCCAGCAGCAGAGCAGGGGGCATCTACGAGCAGTACTTC	CASSRAGGIYEQYF
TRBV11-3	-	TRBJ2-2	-	TGTGCCAGCAGCTTAGAAACCGGGGAGCTGTTTTTT	CASSLETGELFF
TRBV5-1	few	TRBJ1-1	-	TGCGCCAGCAGCTTGGGTGGCAGAACGAACACTGAAGCTTTCTTT	CASSLGGRTNTEAFF
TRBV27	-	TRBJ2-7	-	TGTGCCAGCAGTTCCCCCTACGGCCCCTACGAGCAGTACTTC	CASSSPYGPYEQYF
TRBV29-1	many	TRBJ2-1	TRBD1	TGCAGCGTTGAAGGACAGGGGGCCCGGGACGGTCCGCAGCAGTTCTTC	CSVEGQGARDGPQQFF
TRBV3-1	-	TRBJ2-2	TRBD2	TGTGCCACCAGCTCTAGTCTAGCGGGATCCGGGGAGCTGTTTTTT	CATSSSLAGSGELFF
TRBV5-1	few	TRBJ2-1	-	TGCGCCAGCAGCTCGGGTTTAGGGGAGCCCGACAATGAGCAGTTCTTC	CASSSGLGEPDNEQFF
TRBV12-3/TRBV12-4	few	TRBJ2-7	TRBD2	TGTGCCAGCAGTTTACGTAGCGGGAGGGTATTGCAGTACTTC	CASSLRSGRVLQYF
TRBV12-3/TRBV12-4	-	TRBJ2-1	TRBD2	TGTGCCAGCAGTTATACGCCTACTAGCGGGTTGGTCAATGAGCAGTTCTTC	CASSYTPTSGLVNEQFF
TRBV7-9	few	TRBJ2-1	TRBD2	TGTGCCAGCAGCGTCGGGACTAGCGGCGTCTACAATGAGCAGTTCTTC	CASSVGTSGVYNEQFF
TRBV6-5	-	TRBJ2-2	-	TGTGCCAGCAGTTACCGGTCGTCCGGGGAGCTGTTTTTT	CASSYRSSGELFF
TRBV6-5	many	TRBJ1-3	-	TGTGCCAGCAGTTCCGCCAACACCATATATTTT	CASSSANTIYF
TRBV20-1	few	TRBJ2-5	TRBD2	TGCAGTGCTGCCCCTCTAGCGGGAGGGGGAGAGACCCAGTACTTC	CSAAPLAGGGETQYF
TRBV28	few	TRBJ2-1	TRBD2	TGTGCCAGCAGTTTAGGAACTAGCGGCCGGAGAGAAGAGCAGTTCTTC	CASSLGTSGRREEQFF
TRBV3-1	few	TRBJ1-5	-	TGTGCCAGCAGCCAAGACAGGGACCAGCCCCAGCATTTT	CASSQDRDQPQHF
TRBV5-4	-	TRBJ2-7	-	TGTGCCAGCCGTAGCGGTACCGACGAGCAGTACTTC	CASRSGTDEQYF
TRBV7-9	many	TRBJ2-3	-	TGTGCCAGCGAGGGTTTAGATACGCAGTATTTT	CASEGLDTQYF
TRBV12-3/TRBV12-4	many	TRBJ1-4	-	TGTGCCAGCACTTTGTGGGGGACGAGGGAAAAACTGTTTTTT	CASTLWGTREKLFF
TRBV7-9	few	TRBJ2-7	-	TGTGCCAGCAGTACGGATAGATACGAGCAGTACTTC	CASSTDRYEQYF
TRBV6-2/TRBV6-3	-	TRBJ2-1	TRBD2	TGTGCCAGCAGCTCTAGCGGGAGGGACAATGAGCAGTTCTTC	CASSSSGRDNEQFF
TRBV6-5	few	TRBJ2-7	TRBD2	TGTGCCAGCAAGGGGTCCGGGACTAGCGGGACTTCCTACGAGCAGTACTTC	CASKGSGTSGTSYEQYF
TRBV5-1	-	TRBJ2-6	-	TGCGCCAGCAGCTTCGAGGACAGTAACTCTGGGGCCAACGTCCTGACTTTC	CASSFEDSNSGANVLTF
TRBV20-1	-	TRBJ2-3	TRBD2	TGCAGTCTAGCTGGCGGGAGGGCCTCAGATACGCAGTATTTT	CSLAGGRASDTQYF
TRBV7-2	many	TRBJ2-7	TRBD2	TGTGCCAGCAGCTTAGAGGCTAGCGGCTACGAGCAGTACTTC	CASSLEASGYEQYF
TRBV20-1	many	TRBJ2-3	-	TGCAGTGCTAGAGATCGACGGGGGACAGATACGCAGTATTTT	CSARDRRGTDTQYF
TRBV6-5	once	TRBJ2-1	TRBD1	TGTGTCAGCAGTTACGAGCCGGGACAGAAGTACAATGAGCAGTTCTTC	CVSSYEPGQKYNEQFF